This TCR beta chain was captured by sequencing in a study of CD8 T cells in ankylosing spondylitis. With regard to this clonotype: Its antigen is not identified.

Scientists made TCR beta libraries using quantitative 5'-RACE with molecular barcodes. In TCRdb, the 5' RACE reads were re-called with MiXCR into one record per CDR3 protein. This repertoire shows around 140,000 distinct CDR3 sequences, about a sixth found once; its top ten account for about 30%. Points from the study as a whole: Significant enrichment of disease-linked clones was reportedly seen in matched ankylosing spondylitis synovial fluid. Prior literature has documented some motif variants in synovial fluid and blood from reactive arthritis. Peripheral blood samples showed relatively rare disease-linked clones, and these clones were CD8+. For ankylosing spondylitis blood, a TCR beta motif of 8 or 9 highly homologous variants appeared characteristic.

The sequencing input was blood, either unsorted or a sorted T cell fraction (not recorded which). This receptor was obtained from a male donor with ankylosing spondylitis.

CDR3 amino acids: CASSIPRQETQYF. In DNA form, the CDR3 reads TGTGCCAGCAGCATACCTAGGCAAGAGACCCAGTACTTC. V is TRBV7-9 and J is TRBJ2-5; D is ambiguous. Germline V lookup: CDR1 SEHNR, CDR2 FQNEAQ (reference sequence). Trimming removed 5 bases from V and 2 bases from J, with 9 bases in between. This CDR3 is built from 13 residues.